This entry is about one TCR beta chain. Its antigen is unknown. This CDR3 has 16 amino acids. Trimming cost V 2 bases and J 3 bases; bases outside gene matches: 8. CDR1 and CDR2 from the germline V gene are SGHRS and YFSETQ. These data come from a study of cytomegalovirus exposure and HLA in healthy donors. Regarding the study as a whole: Cytomegalovirus-associated TCR beta chains were listed, numbering 150 to 200.

Sequenced by immunoSEQ multiplex PCR; TCRdb stores in-frame clones only, minus some. The table has over 200,000 clones, approximately 86% seen once. V usage is TRBV5-1 and J usage is TRBJ2-5; 9 bases are a match to TRBD2. The TCR sequence derives from a woman aged 18 to 35 in good health and CMV-seronegative. What was sequenced was PBMCs. The CDR3 region is CASSFSGGRAKETQYF. For the CDR3, the DNA is TGCGCCAGCAGCTTTTCGGGCGGGAGGGCCAAAGAGACCCAGTACTTC.